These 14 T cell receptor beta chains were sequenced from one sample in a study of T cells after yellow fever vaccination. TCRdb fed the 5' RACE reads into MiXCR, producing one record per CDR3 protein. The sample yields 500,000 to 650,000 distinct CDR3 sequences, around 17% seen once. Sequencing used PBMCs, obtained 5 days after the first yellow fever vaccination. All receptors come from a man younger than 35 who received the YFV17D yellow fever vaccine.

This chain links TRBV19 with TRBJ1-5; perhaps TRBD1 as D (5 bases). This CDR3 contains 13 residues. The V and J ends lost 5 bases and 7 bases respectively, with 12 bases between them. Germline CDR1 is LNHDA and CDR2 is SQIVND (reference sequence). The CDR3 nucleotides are TGTGCCAGTAGTGGGCAGGGTGTACAGCCCCAGCATTTT. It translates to CASSGQGVQPQHF.

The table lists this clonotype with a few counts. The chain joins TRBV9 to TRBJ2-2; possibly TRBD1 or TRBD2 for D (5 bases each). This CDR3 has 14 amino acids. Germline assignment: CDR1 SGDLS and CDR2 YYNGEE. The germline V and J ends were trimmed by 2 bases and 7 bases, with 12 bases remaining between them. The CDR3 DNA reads TGTGCCAGCAGCGTGACCGGGACGAACGGGGAGCTGTTTTTT. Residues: CASSVTGTNGELFF.

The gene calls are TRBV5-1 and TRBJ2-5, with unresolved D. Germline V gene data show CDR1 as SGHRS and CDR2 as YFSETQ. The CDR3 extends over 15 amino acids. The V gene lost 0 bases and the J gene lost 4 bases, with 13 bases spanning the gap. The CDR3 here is CASSLGSRNGETQYF. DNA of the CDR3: TGCGCCAGCAGCTTGGGGTCTAGGAACGGAGAGACCCAGTACTTC.

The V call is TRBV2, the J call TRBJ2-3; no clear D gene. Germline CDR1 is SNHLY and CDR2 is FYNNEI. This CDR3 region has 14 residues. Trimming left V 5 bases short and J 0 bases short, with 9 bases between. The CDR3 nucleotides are TGTGCCAGCAGTAACAGATTTAGCACAGATACGCAGTATTTT. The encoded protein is CASSNRFSTDTQYF.

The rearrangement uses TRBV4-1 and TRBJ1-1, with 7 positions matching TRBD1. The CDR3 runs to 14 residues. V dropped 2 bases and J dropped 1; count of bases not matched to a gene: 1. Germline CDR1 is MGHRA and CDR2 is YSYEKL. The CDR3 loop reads CASSQWTGNTEAFF. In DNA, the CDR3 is TGCGCCAGCAGCCAATGGACAGGGAACACTGAAGCTTTCTTT.

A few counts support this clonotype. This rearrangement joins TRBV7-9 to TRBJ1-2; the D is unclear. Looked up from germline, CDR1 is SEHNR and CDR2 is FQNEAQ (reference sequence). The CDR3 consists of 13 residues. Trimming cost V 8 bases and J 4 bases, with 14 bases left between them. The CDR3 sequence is CASVSSLGYGYTF. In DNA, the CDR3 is TGTGCCAGCGTATCCTCACTGGGCTATGGCTACACCTTC.

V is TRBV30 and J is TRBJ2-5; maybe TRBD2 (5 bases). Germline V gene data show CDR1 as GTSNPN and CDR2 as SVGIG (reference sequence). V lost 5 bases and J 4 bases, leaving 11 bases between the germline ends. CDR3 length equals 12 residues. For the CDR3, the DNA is TGTGCCTGGGCGACTACCTCAGAGACCCAGTACTTC. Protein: CAWATTSETQYF.

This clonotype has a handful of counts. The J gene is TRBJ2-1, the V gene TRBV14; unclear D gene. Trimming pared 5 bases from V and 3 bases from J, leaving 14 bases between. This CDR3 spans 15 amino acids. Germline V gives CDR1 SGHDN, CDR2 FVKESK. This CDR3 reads CASSLIQSYYNEQFF. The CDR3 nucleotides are TGTGCCAGCAGCTTGATTCAGAGTTACTACAATGAGCAGTTCTTC. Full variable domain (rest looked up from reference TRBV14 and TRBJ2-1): EAGVTQFPSHSVIEKGQTVTLRCDPISGHDNLYWYRRVMGKEIKFLLHFVKESKQDESGMPNNRFLAERTGGTYSTLKVQPAELEDSGVYFCASSLIQSYYNEQFFGPGTRLTVL.

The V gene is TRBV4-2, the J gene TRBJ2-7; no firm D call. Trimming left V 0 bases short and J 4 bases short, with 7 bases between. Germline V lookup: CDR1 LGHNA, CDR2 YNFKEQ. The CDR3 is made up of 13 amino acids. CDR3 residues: CASSQDLVYEQYF. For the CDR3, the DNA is TGTGCCAGCAGCCAAGATTTGGTTTACGAGCAGTACTTC.

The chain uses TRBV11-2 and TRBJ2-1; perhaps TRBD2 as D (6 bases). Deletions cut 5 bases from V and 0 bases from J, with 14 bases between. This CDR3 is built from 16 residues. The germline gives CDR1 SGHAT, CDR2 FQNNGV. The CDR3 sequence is CASSPVPGSSYNEQFF. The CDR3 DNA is TGTGCCAGCAGCCCGGTCCCCGGGAGCTCCTACAATGAGCAGTTCTTC.

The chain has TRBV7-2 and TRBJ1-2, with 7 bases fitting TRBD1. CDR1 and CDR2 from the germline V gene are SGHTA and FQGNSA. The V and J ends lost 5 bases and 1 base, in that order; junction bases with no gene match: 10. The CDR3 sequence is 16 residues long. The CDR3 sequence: CASSQGGVSHNYGYTF. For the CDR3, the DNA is TGTGCCAGCAGCCAAGGGGGCGTCTCCCATAACTATGGCTACACCTTC.

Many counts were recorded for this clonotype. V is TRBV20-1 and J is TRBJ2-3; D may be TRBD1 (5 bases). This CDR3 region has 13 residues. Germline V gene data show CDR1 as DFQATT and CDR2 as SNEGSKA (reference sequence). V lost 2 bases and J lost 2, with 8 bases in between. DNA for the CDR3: TGCAGTGCTAGACAGGGTCACACAGATACGCAGTATTTT. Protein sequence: CSARQGHTDTQYF.

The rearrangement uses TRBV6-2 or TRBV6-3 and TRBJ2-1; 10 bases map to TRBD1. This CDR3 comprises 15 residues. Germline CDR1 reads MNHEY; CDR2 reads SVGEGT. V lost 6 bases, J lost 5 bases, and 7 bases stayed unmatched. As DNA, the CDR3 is TGTGCCAGCAGGCCCCGACAGGGGGCCCACAATGAGCAGTTCTTC. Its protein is CASRPRQGAHNEQFF.

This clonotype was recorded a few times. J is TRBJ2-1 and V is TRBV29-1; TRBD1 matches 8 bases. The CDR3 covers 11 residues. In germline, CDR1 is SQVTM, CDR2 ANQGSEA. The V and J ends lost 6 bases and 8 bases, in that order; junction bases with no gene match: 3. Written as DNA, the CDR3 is TGCAGCGTCCCACAGGGGGATGAGCAGTTCTTC. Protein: CSVPQGDEQFF.